This TCR beta chain was captured in a study of CD8 T cells in Susac syndrome. The RNA, about 0.5 to 1 ug, was put through reverse transcription using random hexamers. TCRdb processed the immunoSEQ multiplex PCR reads anew with MiXCR; each CDR3 protein has one entry. This sample has about 180,000 distinct CDR3 sequences, with around 95% found just once. The table lists this clonotype with a count of one. The J segment lost 3 bases and the V segment lost 1 base, leaving 9 bases of the junction unmatched. Per the germline V gene, CDR1 is LNHNV and CDR2 is YYDKDF (reference sequence). The length of the CDR3 is 18 residues.

This chain connects TRBV15 to TRBJ2-1, with 10 bases fitting TRBD2. The sequence derives from a human donor with multiple sclerosis. The specimen was CD8+ T cells from PBMCs. The chain's CDR3 is CATSRGLAGRSLYNEQFF. DNA of the CDR3: TGTGCCACCAGCAGAGGACTAGCGGGCCGTAGTCTCTACAATGAGCAGTTCTTC.